This T cell receptor (beta chain) comes out of a study of blood T cell repertoires in COVID-19. The overall study: Italy, Spain and the United States were the sources of the convalescent and acute COVID-19 samples.

The CDR3 has 17 residues. From germline, CDR1 is LNHDA and CDR2 SQIVND (reference sequence). J lost 0 bases, V lost 8 bases, and 11 bases had no gene match. Original analysis: How many nucleated cells were present was estimated from reference gene primer amplification. Sequencing was performed with immunoSEQ multiplex PCR; in TCRdb, only in-frame clones are kept and a portion is missing. V and J calls and clone size are copied from that table; D and trimming were computed from the DNA. The sample lists fewer than 200,000 clones, approximately 86% occurring once. Sequenced: peripheral blood. This receptor was obtained from a man aged 50 to 59 with active or convalescent COVID-19. The gene calls are TRBV19 and TRBJ1-3, with TRBD1 identical over 9 bases. CDR3 amino acids: CASGRTGVLYSGNTIYF. In DNA form, the CDR3 reads TGTGCCAGTGGTAGGACAGGGGTCCTCTACTCTGGAAACACCATATATTTT.